The clone carrying this T cell receptor beta chain is classed as medium-sized. The CDR3 has 17 residues. Germline CDR1 is MGHRA and CDR2 is YSYEKL. Between the trimmed V and J ends, which lost 0 bases and 0 bases, there was a span of 12 bases. This record comes from a study of STAT5B mutations in CD4+ large granular lymphocyte leukemia. This was a survey-level run. Sequenced by immunoSEQ multiplex PCR; TCRdb stores in-frame clones only, minus some. The sample lists fewer than 6,000 clones; roughly 73% were seen once. J is TRBJ2-1 and V is TRBV4-1; no firm D call. The material sequenced was PBMCs. The clonotype comes from a man older than 75 with CD4+ T-cell large granular lymphocyte leukemia. This CDR3 reads CASSQDREVSSYNEQFF. The CDR3 DNA is TGCGCCAGCAGCCAAGATCGCGAGGTGAGCTCCTACAATGAGCAGTTCTTC.